These 26 T cell receptor beta chains were sequenced from one sample in a study of T cell clones after liver transplantation. Sequenced by immunoSEQ multiplex PCR; TCRdb stores in-frame clones only, minus some. The profile shows about 100,000 clones, 80% to 85% of them singletons. Sequenced material: CD4+ T cells from blood, taken before liver transplant. These receptors originate from a human donor who received a liver transplant.

The gene calls are TRBV7-2 and TRBJ2-2, with 9 bases identical to TRBD2. The CDR3 extends over 16 amino acids. The germline gives CDR1 SGHTA, CDR2 FQGNSA. J lost 6 bases, V lost 5 bases, and 10 bases had no gene match. This CDR3 is CASSQGRAGGAGELFF. The CDR3 DNA sequence: TGTGCCAGCAGCCAAGGGCGAGCGGGAGGCGCCGGGGAGCTGTTTTTT. Full variable domain (remainder filled in from reference TRBV7-2 and TRBJ2-2): GAGVSQSPSNKVTEKGKDVELRCDPISGHTALYWYRQSLGQGLEFLIYFQGNSAPDKSGLPSDRFSAERTGGSVSTLTIQRTQQEDSAVYLCASSQGRAGGAGELFFGEGSRLTVL.

The rearrangement uses TRBV28 and TRBJ1-4; D ambiguous. CDR1 is MDHEN and CDR2 is SYDVKM in the germline V gene. The ends were cut back, 7 bases at V and 11 bases at J, with 20 bases in the middle. CDR3 length: 14 amino acids. CDR3 amino acids: CASKGGEGGGKLFF. DNA of the CDR3: TGTGCCAGCAAAGGCGGGGAAGGCGGCGGTAAACTGTTTTTT.

J is TRBJ1-4 and V is TRBV7-8; D unclear. The CDR3 is made up of 12 amino acids. Germline V CDR1 and CDR2: SGHVS, FQNEAQ. V lost 5 bases and J lost 11, with 12 bases in between. The CDR3 sequence: CASSTNARKLFF. DNA for the CDR3: TGTGCCAGCAGCACAAACGCCAGGAAACTGTTTTTT. Variable domain in full (rest from reference TRBV7-8 and TRBJ1-4): GAGVSQSPRYKVAKRGQDVALRCDPISGHVSLFWYQQALGQGPEFLTYFQNEAQLDKSGLPSDRFFAERPEGSVSTLKIQRTQQEDSAVYLCASSTNARKLFFGSGTQLSVL.

This sequence joins TRBV5-8 and TRBJ2-2, with a tentative D call TRBD1 (6 bases). The germline gives CDR1 SGHTS, CDR2 YDEGEE. V was cut by 4 bases and J by 1 base, with 8 bases left in between. This CDR3 contains 14 residues. This CDR3 reads CASSPGQNTGELFF. CDR3 in DNA: TGTGCCAGCAGCCCGGGACAGAACACCGGGGAGCTGTTTTTT.

The J gene is TRBJ2-7, the V gene TRBV14; 7 nucleotides align to TRBD2. V was clipped by 3 bases and J by 3 bases; unmatched bases: 8. Looked up from germline, CDR1 is SGHDN and CDR2 is FVKESK. The CDR3 extends over 15 amino acids. The CDR3 coding sequence is TGTGCCAGCAGCCATATCGGGACTACAAACTACGAGCAGTACTTC. Amino acid sequence: CASSHIGTTNYEQYF.

V is TRBV29-1 and J is TRBJ2-1; 14 bases line up with TRBD2. V trimming: 4 bases; J trimming: 7 bases; junction bases outside the gene matches: 6. The germline gives CDR1 SQVTM, CDR2 ANQGSEA. The CDR3 has 15 residues. CDR3 in amino acids: CSVADGTSGRNEQFF. The CDR3 bases are TGCAGCGTTGCTGACGGGACTAGCGGGAGAAATGAGCAGTTCTTC.

The V and J genes are TRBV4-1 and TRBJ2-2, with D possibly being TRBD1 or TRBD2 (6 bases each). CDR3 length: 16 amino acids. The V and J ends lost 0 bases and 1 base respectively, with 9 bases between them. Germline V gives CDR1 MGHRA, CDR2 YSYEKL. The CDR3 DNA is TGCGCCAGCAGCCAAGATGAGGGGGGGAACACCGGGGAGCTGTTTTTT. Its protein product is CASSQDEGGNTGELFF.

The chain combines TRBV7-3 with TRBJ2-7; no firm D call. The CDR3 runs to 13 residues. V lost 4 bases and J 8 bases, leaving 15 bases between the germline ends. Per germline, CDR1 SGHTA and CDR2 FQGTGA. For the CDR3, the DNA is TGTGCCAGCAGCTCATTTTTGGGGTCCAAGCAGTACTTC. Translated, it gives CASSSFLGSKQYF. Complete variable domain (other parts from reference TRBV7-3 and TRBJ2-7): GAGVSQTPSNKVTEKGKYVELRCDPISGHTALYWYRQSLGQGPEFLIYFQGTGAADDSGLPNDRFFAVRPEGSVSTLKIQRTERGDSAVYLCASSSFLGSKQYFGPGTRLTVT.

The chain carries TRBV9 and TRBJ1-5; unclear D gene. V lost 4 bases to trimming and J lost 0 bases, with 8 bases between them. The CDR3 runs to 14 residues. Germline V CDR1 and CDR2: SGDLS, YYNGEE. The CDR3: CASSRQDSNQPQHF. The CDR3 bases are TGTGCCAGCAGCCGGCAGGATAGCAATCAGCCCCAGCATTTT.

This clone was seen more than once but under ten times. In DNA form, the CDR3 reads TGTGCCAGCAGCTTAGAATGGGGAACAAGGAACACTGAAGCTTTCTTT. Protein sequence: CASSLEWGTRNTEAFF. J is TRBJ1-1 and V is TRBV11-2; D remains ambiguous. The CDR3 is 16 amino acids. With 0 bases removed from V and 1 base from J, the gap between germline ends came to 12 bases. Germline V gene data show CDR1 as SGHAT and CDR2 as FQNNGV.

This clone has only a few counts. The chain is built from TRBV28 and TRBJ1-1; no firm D call. The germline V gene has CDR1 MDHEN and CDR2 SYDVKM. CDR3 length: 14 amino acids. The germline V and J ends were trimmed by 3 bases and 0 bases, with 8 bases remaining between them. The CDR3 sequence: CASSFVGMNTEAFF. The DNA of the CDR3 is TGTGCCAGCAGTTTTGTGGGTATGAACACTGAAGCTTTCTTT.

The V call is TRBV9, the J call TRBJ2-1, with 14 positions matching TRBD2. Germline-derived CDR1 and CDR2 are SGDLS and YYNGEE. V gave up 3 bases and J gave up 6 bases; unmatched junction bases: 5. The CDR3 has 16 amino acids. The DNA of the CDR3 is TGTGCCAGCAGCGAACAGGGACTAGCGGGGGTCAATGAGCAGTTCTTC. Translation: CASSEQGLAGVNEQFF.

This clone was observed a single time. J is TRBJ2-7 and V is TRBV7-3, with D perhaps assigned TRBD1 or TRBD2 (5 bases each). Germline lookup yields CDR1 SGHTA and CDR2 FQGTGA. Trimming stripped 5 bases from V and 0 bases from J, with 14 bases between. This CDR3 is 15 amino acids long. Written as DNA, the CDR3 is TGTGCCAGCAGCCCCGGGACCGCGAGCTCCTACGAGCAGTACTTC. Its translation is CASSPGTASSYEQYF.

The chain employs TRBV7-3 and TRBJ2-4; TRBD2 matches 9 bases. The V segment lost 5 bases and the J segment 1 base; nucleotides outside the gene matches: 6. The CDR3 contains 16 residues. Looked up from germline, CDR1 is SGHTA and CDR2 is FQGTGA. This CDR3 is CASSPLAGAAKNIQYF. The CDR3, as DNA: TGTGCCAGCAGCCCATTAGCGGGAGCGGCCAAAAACATTCAGTACTTC.

The chain combines TRBV7-6 with TRBJ2-5; no clear D. Germline V CDR1 and CDR2: SGHVS, FNYEAQ. Trimming pared 3 bases from V and 2 bases from J, leaving 13 bases between. The CDR3 is made up of 15 amino acids. CDR3 sequence (DNA): TGTGCCAGCAGCTTGGCCTGGACGCTGCAAGAGACCCAGTACTTC. It encodes CASSLAWTLQETQYF.

V and J are TRBV23-1 and TRBJ2-5, with 15 bases fitting TRBD2. TRBV23-1 is filed as an ORF, its function uncertain. With 6 bases clipped from V and 4 bases from J, the junction kept 12 bases outside the gene matches. This CDR3 is 18 amino acids long. The CDR3 region is CASSRKSRGLAGGETQYF. For the CDR3, the DNA is TGCGCCAGCAGCCGCAAATCGAGGGGACTAGCGGGGGGAGAGACCCAGTACTTC.

The V call is TRBV12-5, the J call TRBJ1-2, with 9 positions matching TRBD1. Trimming at V came to 5 bases and at J to 5 bases, leaving 3 bases not matched to a gene. Germline V lookup: CDR1 LGHNT, CDR2 FRNRAP. The length of the CDR3 is 13 residues. CDR3 protein: CASGPGTGYGYTF. DNA of the CDR3: TGTGCTAGTGGTCCTGGGACAGGGTATGGCTACACCTTC.

The chain recombines TRBV7-7 with TRBJ1-4; TRBD1 matches 9 bases. V gave up 2 bases and J gave up 6 bases; unmatched junction bases: 1. The germline V gene has CDR1 SSHAT and CDR2 FNYEAQ (reference sequence). The CDR3 is 14 residues long. CDR3 residues: CASSLRQGDEKLFF. As DNA, the CDR3 is TGTGCCAGCAGCTTAAGACAGGGGGATGAAAAACTGTTTTTT.

The V call is TRBV19, the J call TRBJ2-7; D might be TRBD1 or TRBD2, each matching 6 bases. The CDR3 covers 14 residues. V lost 5 bases and J lost 0, with 11 bases in between. In germline, CDR1 is LNHDA, CDR2 SQIVND (reference sequence). The CDR3 nucleotides are TGTGCCAGTAGTCACGGGGGACACTCCTACGAGCAGTACTTC. It translates to CASSHGGHSYEQYF.

The V gene is TRBV7-2, the J gene TRBJ1-1; D not certain. The CDR3 spans 15 residues. V was trimmed by 1 base and J by 0 bases, leaving 9 bases between them. CDR1 and CDR2 (germline): SGHTA, FQGNSA. The CDR3 coding sequence is TGTGCCAGCAGCTTAGATCGAAATATGAACACTGAAGCTTTCTTT. Translating it yields CASSLDRNMNTEAFF.

The J gene is TRBJ1-6, the V gene TRBV18; 8 bases are shared with TRBD1. Germline trimming cut 2 bases from V and 8 bases from J; bases unmatched to any gene: 5. The CDR3 runs 15 residues. From germline, CDR1 is KGHSH and CDR2 LQKENI. The CDR3 loop reads CASSPRDRTDSPLHF. The CDR3 DNA reads as TGTGCCAGCTCACCAAGGGACAGGACGGATTCACCCCTCCACTTT.

This sequence joins TRBV7-8 and TRBJ1-1, with D perhaps matching TRBD1 (5 bases). Trimming pared 9 bases from V and 3 bases from J, leaving 14 bases between. The CDR3 contains 13 residues. Germline assignment: CDR1 SGHVS and CDR2 FQNEAQ. CDR3 residues: CASRRDADTEAFF. The CDR3 nucleotides read TGTGCCAGTCGCCGGGACGCCGACACTGAAGCTTTCTTT.

This clone was detected once. The V call is TRBV28, the J call TRBJ1-1; D is unresolved. Germline CDR1 and CDR2: MDHEN and SYDVKM. V was shortened by 2 bases and J by 5 bases, with 9 bases between the two germline ends. The CDR3 is 13 amino acids. CDR3 amino acids: CASSLPGGTEAFF. The CDR3 bases are TGTGCCAGCAGTTTACCGGGAGGGACTGAAGCTTTCTTT.

The V call is TRBV7-9, the J call TRBJ2-5, with D possibly called TRBD1 or TRBD2 (5 bases each). From germline, CDR1 is SEHNR and CDR2 FQNEAQ (reference sequence). V was shortened by 1 base and J by 1 base, with 7 bases between the two germline ends. The CDR3 is 14 amino acids. CDR3 nucleotide sequence: TGTGCCAGCAGCTTAGGGGGGTCCCAAGAGACCCAGTACTTC. Amino acid sequence: CASSLGGSQETQYF.

The chain combines TRBV28 with TRBJ1-1, with D tentatively TRBD1 (6 bases). The length of the CDR3 is 15 residues. V lost 2 bases and J lost 10, with 20 bases in between. The germline gives CDR1 MDHEN, CDR2 SYDVKM. The CDR3 DNA sequence: TGTGCCAGCAGTTTACTAATGGGGGGCGGGTTAGGAGCTTTCTTT. Protein product: CASSLLMGGGLGAFF.

The rearrangement uses TRBV30 and TRBJ1-5; D is perhaps TRBD1 (5 bases). The germline CDR1 and CDR2 sequences are GTSNPN and SVGIG (reference sequence). CDR3 length: 15 amino acids. V lost 2 bases and J lost 2, with 13 bases in between. The DNA of the CDR3 is TGTGCCTGGAGTTTGGCAGGGAGTCGCAATCAGCCCCAGCATTTT. Its translation: CAWSLAGSRNQPQHF.